This paragraph covers one T cell receptor (beta chain) sequence. This clonotype was counted between two and nine times. Which antigen it targets is not known. Base quality data are lacking; no much larger clone is found one base away. The data are from a study of response to subunit inactivated influenza vaccine (dated by TCRdb to 2016 to 2018). General notes on the study: The study used deep quantitative T cell receptor repertoire profiling to track responses to a trivalent subunit inactivated influenza vaccine. Broader findings and caveats from the paper: The authors proposed that each seasonal influenza vaccination may bring in only a limited number of new T cells.

The germline V gene (reference sequence) provides CDR1 PRHDT and CDR2 FYEKMQ. Trimming takes 5 bases from V and 0 bases from J, and the germline ends sit 15 bases apart. From the cysteine through the phenylalanine, the CDR3 covers 16 amino acids. Only CDR3 DNA remains: 48 bases, in frame from the first base. Library generation was performed with RT-PCR. Instrument used: Illumina HiSeq 2500. TCRdb reanalyzed the raw reads on its own, using fastp at Q25 for trimming and MiXCR for clone calling, and kept in-frame beta chains. For every CDR3 protein sequence, its rows merge into one entry that carries the most common genes and DNA. For this sample there are around 710,000 distinct CDR3 sequences; more than 11% appear just once. The top ten clonotypes cover around 7% of the sample.

In this chain, TRBV13 is recombined with TRBJ2-3; the D gene cannot be resolved reliably. The material was PBMCs from blood, obtained less than 15 days before vaccination. The source of this sequence is a man in his fifties or sixties who received an inactivated influenza vaccine. Donor details come from another sample of the same person, matched by shared clones. In nucleotides, the sequence is TGTGCCAGCAGCACCCGGGCGGCCTCTAGCACAGATACGCAGTATTTT. It is translated as CASSTRAASSTDTQYF.